The 4 T cell receptor beta chains presented below share a single source sample, sequenced in a study of cytomegalovirus exposure and HLA in healthy donors. Amplification used 60 Vbeta primers and 13 Jbeta primers. Clones were sequenced by immunoSEQ multiplex PCR, and TCRdb holds only the in-frame ones, with some missing. The sample records approximately 290,000 clones, 80% being singletons. Sequenced material: PBMCs. Receptor source: a girl aged 2 to 10 in good health and CMV-seronegative.

This clone showed up just once. The rearrangement joins TRBV27 to TRBJ2-3; 9 bases align to TRBD1. J lost 3 bases, V lost 6 bases, and 7 bases had no gene match. The CDR3 is 15 amino acids. Germline V lookup: CDR1 MNHEY, CDR2 SMNVEV (reference sequence). The CDR3 DNA sequence: TGTGCCAGCAGCTTGAGGGACAGGGCGACAGATACGCAGTATTTT. The encoded protein is CASSLRDRATDTQYF.

This clone was seen a handful of times. This chain joins TRBV6-1 and TRBJ1-2; D unclear. Germline V gene data show CDR1 as MNHNS and CDR2 as SASEGT. This CDR3 is built from 11 residues. The V end was cut by 3 bases, the J end by 8 bases, with 7 bases between. The CDR3 protein is CASSDSPGYTF. CDR3 DNA sequence: TGTGCCAGCAGTGATAGTCCCGGCTACACCTTC.

The V gene is TRBV10-1, the J gene TRBJ2-1; D might be TRBD2 (5 bases). The CDR3 length is 13 residues. Germline V gene data show CDR1 as WNHNN and CDR2 as SYGVQD (reference sequence). Trimming removed 8 bases at V and 7 bases at J, with 15 bases between. CDR3 in DNA: TGCGCCAGCCGAGATAGCGACCTAAATGAGCAGTTCTTC. As protein: CASRDSDLNEQFF.

This rearrangement joins TRBV29-1 to TRBJ2-7, with D possibly being TRBD1 (6 bases). From germline, CDR1 is SQVTM and CDR2 ANQGSEA. The CDR3 contains 16 residues. Trimming left V 5 bases short and J 4 bases short, with 24 bases between. The CDR3 DNA sequence: TGCAGCGTTTTATTCGGCAGCTGGACAGCAGAATACGAGCAGTACTTC. Residues: CSVLFGSWTAEYEQYF.